What follows describes a single T cell receptor (beta chain). What it binds is unknown. The ends were cut back, 1 base at V and 1 base at J, with 14 bases in the middle. The CDR3 is made up of 16 amino acids. Germline CDR1 reads SGHTA; CDR2 reads FQGNSA. The data stem from a study of graft-versus-host responses after intestinal transplantation. Study in general: Recipients uniformly received anti-thymocyte globulin induction, followed by tacrolimus and steroids for roughly three years.

Repertoires were generated with immunoSEQ multiplex PCR, while TCRdb's copy carries only in-frame clones and drops some. The sample yields roughly 110,000 clones, approximately 93% seen once. This clonotype was sampled from a human donor who was the organ donor for an intestinal transplant. Sample: unstimulated CD8+ T cells sorted from spleen or lymph node cells, taken before transplant. The V and J genes are TRBV7-2 and TRBJ2-7; TRBD1 is a possible D gene (6 bases). CDR3 loop: CASSLGGGGRSYEQYF. As DNA, the CDR3 is TGTGCCAGCAGCTTAGGAGGTGGGGGCCGGTCCTACGAGCAGTACTTC. Supplemented by reference TRBV7-2 and TRBJ2-7, the full variable domain reads GAGVSQSPSNKVTEKGKDVELRCDPISGHTALYWYRQSLGQGLEFLIYFQGNSAPDKSGLPSDRFSAERTGGSVSTLTIQRTQQEDSAVYLCASSLGGGGRSYEQYFGPGTRLTVT.